The rows below give T cell receptor beta chains drawn from one sample of a study of somatic mutations in cytotoxic T cells in rheumatoid arthritis. Repertoires were generated with immunoSEQ multiplex PCR, while TCRdb's copy carries only in-frame clones and drops some. The table lists 25,000 to 35,000 clones, roughly four fifths of them singletons. The sequenced sample was CD8+ T cells sorted from blood. The source of these receptors is an adult with rheumatoid arthritis. The CDR3 runs from the conserved cysteine through the conserved F or W. Fields, in order: V gene, D gene, clone size, J gene, CDR3 DNA, CDR3 protein. D genes are given only for firm matches. Some rows have no size entry. The others give once, few or many, or a class for an expanded clone.

TRBV4-2,TRBD2,NA,TRBJ2-4,TGTGCCAGCAGCCAAGGTGAGGGGACTAGCGGGAGTCTAGCCAAAAACATTCAGTACTTC,CASSQGEGTSGSLAKNIQYF
TRBV4-3,NA,NA,TRBJ1-1,TGCGCCAGCAGCCAAGGCATTAGTGGGACTGAAGCTTTCTTT,CASSQGISGTEAFF
TRBV5-8,TRBD2,NA,TRBJ2-1,TGTGCCAGCAGCTTAGGACTAGCGGGGGGGGATGAGCAGTTCTTC,CASSLGLAGGDEQFF
TRBV29-1,NA,NA,TRBJ2-5,TGCAGCGTTGAACTGGACAGTCCTCAAGAGACCCAGTACTTC,CSVELDSPQETQYF
TRBV9,NA,NA,TRBJ1-4,TGTGCCAGCAGCACCGGTCCCCTGGGAGGAAAACTGTTTTTT,CASSTGPLGGKLFF
TRBV9,TRBD1,NA,TRBJ1-4,TGTGCCAGCAGCGTAGGACAGGGAGGAACTAATGAAAAACTGTTTTTT,CASSVGQGGTNEKLFF
TRBV29-1,NA,NA,TRBJ2-3,TGCAGCGTTGTTCCGGCGGGAACAGATACGCAGTATTTT,CSVVPAGTDTQYF
TRBV6-5,NA,NA,TRBJ2-7,TGTGCCAGCAGTTACAAATCAGGCTCCTACGAGCAGTACTTC,CASSYKSGSYEQYF
TRBV27,TRBD2,once,TRBJ2-3,TGTGCCAGCAGCCATGGACTAGCGGGAGGTAGCACAGATACGCAGTATTTT,CASSHGLAGGSTDTQYF
TRBV10-3,NA,NA,TRBJ1-1,TGTGCCATCAGGGGGGAGCCCGCGTACACTGAAGCTTTCTTT,CAIRGEPAYTEAFF
TRBV4-2,TRBD2,once,TRBJ2-7,TGTGCCAGCAGCCAAGAGCTGAGCGGGAGCTACGAGCAGTACTTC,CASSQELSGSYEQYF
TRBV29-1,TRBD2,NA,TRBJ2-3,TGCAGCGTTGAAGATCGACCGGCTAGCGGGTCGAATACGCAGTATTTT,CSVEDRPASGSNTQYF
TRBV5-6,NA,NA,TRBJ1-1,TGTGCCAGCAGCTTGCCCAGGTTGGGTTCTGAAGCTTTCTTT,CASSLPRLGSEAFF
TRBV5-4,TRBD1,few,TRBJ1-2,TGTGCCAGCAGCTTGGCCTGGGGACAGCCCAGGGTTGGCTACACCTTC,CASSLAWGQPRVGYTF
TRBV19,NA,NA,TRBJ2-7,TGTGCCAGTAGTACGGCGGCAGGGCCCTACGAGCAGTACTTC,CASSTAAGPYEQYF
TRBV2,NA,NA,TRBJ1-4,TGTGCCAGCAGTGGGGGCGAAAAACTGTTTTTT,CASSGGEKLFF
TRBV11-1,NA,once,TRBJ2-5,TGTGCCAGCAGTTCCGGAGAGACCCAGTACTTC,CASSSGETQYF